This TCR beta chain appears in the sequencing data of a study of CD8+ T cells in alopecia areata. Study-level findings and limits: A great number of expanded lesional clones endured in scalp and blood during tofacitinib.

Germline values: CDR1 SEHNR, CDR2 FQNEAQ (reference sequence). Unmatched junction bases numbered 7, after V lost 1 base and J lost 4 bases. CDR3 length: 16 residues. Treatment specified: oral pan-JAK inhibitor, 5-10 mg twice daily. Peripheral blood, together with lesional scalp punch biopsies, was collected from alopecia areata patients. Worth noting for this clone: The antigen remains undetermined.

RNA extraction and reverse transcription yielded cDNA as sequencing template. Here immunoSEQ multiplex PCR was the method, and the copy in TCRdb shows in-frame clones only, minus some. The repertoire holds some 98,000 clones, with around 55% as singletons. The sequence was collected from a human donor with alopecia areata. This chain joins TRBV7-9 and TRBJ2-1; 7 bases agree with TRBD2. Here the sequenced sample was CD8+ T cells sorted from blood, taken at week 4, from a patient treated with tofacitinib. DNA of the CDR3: TGTGCCAGCAGCTTAGTAGGGTCTAGCGGTTACAATGAGCAGTTCTTC. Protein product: CASSLVGSSGYNEQFF.